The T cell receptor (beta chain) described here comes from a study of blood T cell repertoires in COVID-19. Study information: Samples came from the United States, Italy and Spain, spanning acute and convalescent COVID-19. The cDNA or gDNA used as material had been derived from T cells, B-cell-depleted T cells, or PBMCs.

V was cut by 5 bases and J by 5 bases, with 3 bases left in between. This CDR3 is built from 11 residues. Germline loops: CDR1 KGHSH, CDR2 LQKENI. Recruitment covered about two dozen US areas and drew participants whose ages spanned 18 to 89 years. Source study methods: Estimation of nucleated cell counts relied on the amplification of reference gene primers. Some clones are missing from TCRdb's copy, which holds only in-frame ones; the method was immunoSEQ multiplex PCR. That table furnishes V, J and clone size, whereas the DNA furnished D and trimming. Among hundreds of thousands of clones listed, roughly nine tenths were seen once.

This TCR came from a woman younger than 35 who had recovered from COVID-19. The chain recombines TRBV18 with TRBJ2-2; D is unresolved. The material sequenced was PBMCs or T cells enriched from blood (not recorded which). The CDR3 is CASSATGELFF. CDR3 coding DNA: TGTGCCAGCTCAGCGACCGGGGAGCTGTTTTTT.